This T cell receptor (beta chain) appears in the sequencing data of a study of CD8+CD57+ T cells in acquired aplastic anemia. The study profiled TCR beta VDJ and CDR3 using genomic DNA as template. TCRdb redid the calling of the reads with MiXCR, one entry per CDR3 protein. Of around 430,000 distinct CDR3 sequences listed, about a third were seen once; the top ten hold nearly 0.85%. The V end lost 11 bases, the J end lost 1 base, and 17 bases lay between the germline ends. Germline V gene sequence: CDR1 KGHDR, CDR2 SFDVKD. CDR3 size: 14 residues. Patients included in sequencing had previously demonstrated CD8+CD57+ cell expansion by flow cytometry.

This sequence was found in a human donor with aplastic anemia. The V gene is TRBV24-1, the J gene TRBJ2-7; TRBD2 is a possible D gene (5 bases). Sequenced: sorted CD4+, CD8+, or CD8+CD57+ T cells (not recorded which) from PBMCs. The CDR3 coding sequence is TGTGCCAGCAGATATCGACGGGGTTCCTACGAGCAGTACTTC. It encodes CASRYRRGSYEQYF.